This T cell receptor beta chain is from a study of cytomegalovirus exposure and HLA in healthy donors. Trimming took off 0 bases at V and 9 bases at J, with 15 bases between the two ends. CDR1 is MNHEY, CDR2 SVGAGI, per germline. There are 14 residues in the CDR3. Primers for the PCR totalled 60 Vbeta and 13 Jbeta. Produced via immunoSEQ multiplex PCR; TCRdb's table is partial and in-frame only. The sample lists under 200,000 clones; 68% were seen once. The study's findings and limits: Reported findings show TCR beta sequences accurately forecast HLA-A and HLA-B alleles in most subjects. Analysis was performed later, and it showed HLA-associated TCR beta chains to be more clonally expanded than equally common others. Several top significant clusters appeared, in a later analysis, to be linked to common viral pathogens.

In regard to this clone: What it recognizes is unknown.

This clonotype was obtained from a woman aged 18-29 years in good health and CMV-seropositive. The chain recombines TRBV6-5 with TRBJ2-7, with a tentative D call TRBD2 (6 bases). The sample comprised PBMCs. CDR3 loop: CASSYSGGWDAQYF. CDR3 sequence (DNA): TGTGCCAGCAGTTACTCGGGGGGATGGGACGCGCAGTACTTC.